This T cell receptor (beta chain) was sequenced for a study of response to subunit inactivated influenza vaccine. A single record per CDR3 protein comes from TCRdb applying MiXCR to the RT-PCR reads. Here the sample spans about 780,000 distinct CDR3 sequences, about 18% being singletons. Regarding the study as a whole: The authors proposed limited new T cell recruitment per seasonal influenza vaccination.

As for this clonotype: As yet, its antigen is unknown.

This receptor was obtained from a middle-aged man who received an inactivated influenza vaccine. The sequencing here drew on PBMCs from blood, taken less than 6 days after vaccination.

The chain's CDR3 is CASSSFEKLFF. The DNA for the CDR3 is TGTGCCAGCAGCAGTTTTGAAAAACTGTTTTTT. This chain connects TRBV12-3 or TRBV12-4 to TRBJ1-4, with unresolved D. The CDR3 consists of 11 residues. Trimming took off 6 bases at V and 7 bases at J, with 6 bases between the two ends.